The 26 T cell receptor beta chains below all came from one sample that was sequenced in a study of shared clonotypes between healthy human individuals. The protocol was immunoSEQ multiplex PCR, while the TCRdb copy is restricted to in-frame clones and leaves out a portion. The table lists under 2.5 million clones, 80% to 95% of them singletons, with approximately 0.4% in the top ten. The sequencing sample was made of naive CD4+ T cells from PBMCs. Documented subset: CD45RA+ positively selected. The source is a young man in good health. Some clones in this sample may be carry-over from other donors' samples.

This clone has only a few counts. The CDR3 loop is CASSQAAGLDQPQHF. Here the CDR3 DNA reads TGTGCCAGCAGCCAAGCGGCAGGGTTGGATCAGCCCCAGCATTTT. The gene calls are TRBV4-2 and TRBJ1-5, with D perhaps TRBD1 (5 bases). The germline V gene encodes CDR1 LGHNA and CDR2 YNFKEQ. V lost 1 base to trimming and J lost 5 bases, with 12 bases between them. The CDR3 is 15 amino acids.

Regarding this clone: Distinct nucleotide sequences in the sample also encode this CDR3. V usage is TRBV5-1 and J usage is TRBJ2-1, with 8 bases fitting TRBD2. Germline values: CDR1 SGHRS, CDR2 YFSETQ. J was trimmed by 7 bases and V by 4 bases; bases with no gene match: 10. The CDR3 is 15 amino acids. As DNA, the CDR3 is TGCGCCAGCAGCGCCGGGACTAGTGGGGGGAATGAGCAGTTCTTC. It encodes CASSAGTSGGNEQFF.

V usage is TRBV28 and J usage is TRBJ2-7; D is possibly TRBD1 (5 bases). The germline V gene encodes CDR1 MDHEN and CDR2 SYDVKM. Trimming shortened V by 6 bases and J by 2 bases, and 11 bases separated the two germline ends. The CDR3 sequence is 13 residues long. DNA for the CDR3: TGTGCCAGCAGCTCTTTCAGGGCCTACGAGCAGTACTTC. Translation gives CASSSFRAYEQYF.

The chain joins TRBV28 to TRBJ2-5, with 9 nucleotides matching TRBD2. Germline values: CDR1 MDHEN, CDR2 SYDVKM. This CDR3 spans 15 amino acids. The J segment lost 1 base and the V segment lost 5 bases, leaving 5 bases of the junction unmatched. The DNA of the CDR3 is TGTGCCAGCAGTCCCGCTAGCGGGGCCCAAGAGACCCAGTACTTC. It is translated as CASSPASGAQETQYF.

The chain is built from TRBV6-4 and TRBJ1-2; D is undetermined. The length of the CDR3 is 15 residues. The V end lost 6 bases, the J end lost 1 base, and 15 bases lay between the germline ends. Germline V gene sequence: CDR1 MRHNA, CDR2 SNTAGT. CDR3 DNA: TGTGCCAGCAGACTGAGCACCCTGAATAACTATGGCTACACCTTC. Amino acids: CASRLSTLNNYGYTF.

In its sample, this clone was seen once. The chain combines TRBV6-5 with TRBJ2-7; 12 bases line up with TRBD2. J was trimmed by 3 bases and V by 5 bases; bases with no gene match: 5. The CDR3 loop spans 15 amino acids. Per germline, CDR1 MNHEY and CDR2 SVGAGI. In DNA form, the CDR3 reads TGTGCCAGCAGTCGTCTAGCGGGAGGGCACTACGAGCAGTACTTC. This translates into CASSRLAGGHYEQYF.

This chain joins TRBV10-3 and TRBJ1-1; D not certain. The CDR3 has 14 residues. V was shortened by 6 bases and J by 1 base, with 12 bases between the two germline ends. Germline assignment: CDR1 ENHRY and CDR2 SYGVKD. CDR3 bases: TGTGCCATCAGGCCCTCTCTGGCGAACACTGAAGCTTTCTTT. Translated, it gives CAIRPSLANTEAFF.

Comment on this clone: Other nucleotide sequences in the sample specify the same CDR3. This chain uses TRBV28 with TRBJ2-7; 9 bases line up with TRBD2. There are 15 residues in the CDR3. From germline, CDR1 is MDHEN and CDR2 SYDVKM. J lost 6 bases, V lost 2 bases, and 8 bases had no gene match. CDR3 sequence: CASSLPGLAGGEQYF. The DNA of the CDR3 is TGTGCCAGCAGTTTACCGGGACTAGCTGGGGGCGAGCAGTACTTC.

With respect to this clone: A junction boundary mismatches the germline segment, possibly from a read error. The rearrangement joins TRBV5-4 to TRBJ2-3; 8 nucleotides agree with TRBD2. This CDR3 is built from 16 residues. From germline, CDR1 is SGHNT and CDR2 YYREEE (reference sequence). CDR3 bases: TGTGCCAGCAGTTTGGGCGGGAGGCCCAAAACGGATACGCAGTATTTT. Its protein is CASSLGGRPKTDTQYF.

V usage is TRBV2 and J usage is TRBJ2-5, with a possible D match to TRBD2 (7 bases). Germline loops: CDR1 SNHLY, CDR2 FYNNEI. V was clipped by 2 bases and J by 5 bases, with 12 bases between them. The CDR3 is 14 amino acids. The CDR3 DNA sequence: TGTGCCAGCAGTGAACGGGGGGCAGGGGAGACCCAGTACTTC. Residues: CASSERGAGETQYF.

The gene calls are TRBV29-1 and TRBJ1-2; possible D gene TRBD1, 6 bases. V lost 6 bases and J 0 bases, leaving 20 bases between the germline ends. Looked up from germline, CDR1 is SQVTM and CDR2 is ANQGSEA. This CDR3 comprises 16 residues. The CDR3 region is CSVYRDILNTNYGYTF. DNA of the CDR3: TGCAGCGTCTACCGGGACATACTAAACACTAACTATGGCTACACCTTC.

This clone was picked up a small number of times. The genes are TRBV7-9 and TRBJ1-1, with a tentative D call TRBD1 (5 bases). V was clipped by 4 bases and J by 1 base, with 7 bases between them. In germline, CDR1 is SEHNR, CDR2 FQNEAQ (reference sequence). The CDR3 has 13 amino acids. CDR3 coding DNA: TGTGCCAGCAGCTACGGACAGAACACTGAAGCTTTCTTT. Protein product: CASSYGQNTEAFF.

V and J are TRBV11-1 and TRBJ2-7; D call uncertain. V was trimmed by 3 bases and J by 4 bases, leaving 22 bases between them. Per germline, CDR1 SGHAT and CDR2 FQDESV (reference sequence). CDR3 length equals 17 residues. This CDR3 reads CASSLAGRRGRSYEQYF. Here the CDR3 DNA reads TGTGCCAGCAGCTTGGCTGGGCGTAGAGGACGGTCATACGAGCAGTACTTC.

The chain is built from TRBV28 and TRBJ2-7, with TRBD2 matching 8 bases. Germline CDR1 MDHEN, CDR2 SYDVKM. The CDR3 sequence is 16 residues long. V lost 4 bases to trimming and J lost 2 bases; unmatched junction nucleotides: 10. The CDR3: CASSSPGGRVTYEQYF. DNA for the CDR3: TGTGCCAGCAGTTCCCCGGGAGGGCGAGTCACCTACGAGCAGTACTTC.

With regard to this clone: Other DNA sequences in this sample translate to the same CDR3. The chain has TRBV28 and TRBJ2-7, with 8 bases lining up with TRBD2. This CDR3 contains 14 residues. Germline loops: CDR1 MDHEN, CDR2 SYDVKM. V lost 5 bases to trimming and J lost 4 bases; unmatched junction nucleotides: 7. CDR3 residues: CASSSTSGSYEQYF. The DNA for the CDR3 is TGTGCCAGCAGTAGTACTAGCGGATCATACGAGCAGTACTTC.

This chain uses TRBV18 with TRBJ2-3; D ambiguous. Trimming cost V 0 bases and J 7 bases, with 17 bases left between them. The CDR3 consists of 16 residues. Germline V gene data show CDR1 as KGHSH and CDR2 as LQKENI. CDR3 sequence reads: CASSPPRSATLNTQYF. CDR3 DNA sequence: TGTGCCAGCTCACCACCGCGATCAGCCACCTTGAATACGCAGTATTTT.

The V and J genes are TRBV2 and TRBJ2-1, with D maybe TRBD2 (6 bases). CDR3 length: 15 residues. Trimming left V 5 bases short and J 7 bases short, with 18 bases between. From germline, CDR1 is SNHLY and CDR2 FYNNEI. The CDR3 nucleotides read TGTGCCAGCAGTTACGGGAGAGGTAGTAGAAATGAGCAGTTCTTC. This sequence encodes CASSYGRGSRNEQFF.

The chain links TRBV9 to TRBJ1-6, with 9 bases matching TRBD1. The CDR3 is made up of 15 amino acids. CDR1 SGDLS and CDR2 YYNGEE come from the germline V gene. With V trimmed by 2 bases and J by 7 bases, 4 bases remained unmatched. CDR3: CASSVGQGKNSPLHF. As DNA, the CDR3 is TGTGCCAGCAGCGTGGGACAGGGTAAAAATTCACCCCTCCACTTT.

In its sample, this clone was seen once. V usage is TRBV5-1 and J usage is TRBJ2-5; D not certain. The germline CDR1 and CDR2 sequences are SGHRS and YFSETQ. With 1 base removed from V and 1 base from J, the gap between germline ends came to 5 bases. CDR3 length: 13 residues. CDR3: CASSLWVQETQYF. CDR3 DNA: TGCGCCAGCAGCTTGTGGGTCCAAGAGACCCAGTACTTC. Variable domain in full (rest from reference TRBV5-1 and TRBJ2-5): KAGVTQTPRYLIKTRGQQVTLSCSPISGHRSVSWYQQTPGQGLQFLFEYFSETQRNKGNFPGRFSGRQFSNSRSEMNVSTLELGDSALYLCASSLWVQETQYFGPGTRLLVL.

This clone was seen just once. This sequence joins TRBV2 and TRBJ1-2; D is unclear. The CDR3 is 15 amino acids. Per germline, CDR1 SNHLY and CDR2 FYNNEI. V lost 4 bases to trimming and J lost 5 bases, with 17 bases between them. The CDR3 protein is CASSANGETVYGYTF. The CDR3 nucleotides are TGTGCCAGCAGTGCCAACGGGGAAACCGTATATGGCTACACCTTC.

The CDR3 sequence is CASSLYRASYEQYF. In DNA form, the CDR3 reads TGTGCCAGCAGCTTATACAGGGCCTCCTACGAGCAGTACTTC. The rearrangement links TRBV11-1 to TRBJ2-7; possible D gene TRBD1, 6 bases. Per the germline V gene, CDR1 is SGHAT and CDR2 is FQDESV (reference sequence). CDR3 size: 14 residues. Trimming stripped 2 bases from V and 0 bases from J, with 8 bases between.

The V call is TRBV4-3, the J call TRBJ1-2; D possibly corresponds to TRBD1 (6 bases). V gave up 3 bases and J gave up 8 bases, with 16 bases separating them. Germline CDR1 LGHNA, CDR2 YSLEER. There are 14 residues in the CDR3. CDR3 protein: CASSQTGGAGGYTF. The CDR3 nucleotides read TGCGCCAGCAGCCAGACAGGTGGTGCGGGCGGCTACACCTTC.

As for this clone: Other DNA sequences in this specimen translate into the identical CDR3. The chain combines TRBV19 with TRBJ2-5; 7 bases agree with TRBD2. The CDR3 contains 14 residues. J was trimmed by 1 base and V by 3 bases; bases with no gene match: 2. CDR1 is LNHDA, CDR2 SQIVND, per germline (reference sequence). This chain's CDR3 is CASSIGGGQETQYF. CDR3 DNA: TGTGCCAGTAGTATTGGGGGGGGCCAAGAGACCCAGTACTTC.

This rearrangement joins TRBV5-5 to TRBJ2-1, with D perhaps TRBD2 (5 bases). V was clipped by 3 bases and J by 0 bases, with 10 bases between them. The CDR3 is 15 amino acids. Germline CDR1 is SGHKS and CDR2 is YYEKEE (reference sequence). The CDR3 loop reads CASSSSGFSYNEQFF. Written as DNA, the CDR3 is TGTGCCAGCAGCTCGAGCGGCTTCTCCTACAATGAGCAGTTCTTC.

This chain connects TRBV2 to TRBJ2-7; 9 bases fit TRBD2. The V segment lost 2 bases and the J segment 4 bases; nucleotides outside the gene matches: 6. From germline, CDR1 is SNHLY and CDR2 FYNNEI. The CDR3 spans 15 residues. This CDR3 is CASSEQAGGPYEQYF. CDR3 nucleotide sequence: TGTGCCAGCAGTGAACAGGCGGGAGGGCCGTACGAGCAGTACTTC.

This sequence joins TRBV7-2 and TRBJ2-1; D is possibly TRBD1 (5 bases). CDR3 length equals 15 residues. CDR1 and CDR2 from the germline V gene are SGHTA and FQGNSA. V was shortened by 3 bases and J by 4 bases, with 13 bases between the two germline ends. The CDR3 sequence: CASSLGQTAYNEQFF. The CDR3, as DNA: TGTGCCAGCAGCTTGGGTCAGACAGCGTACAATGAGCAGTTCTTC.